The clone carrying this TCR beta chain appeared once. In the original workflow: Reference gene primer amplification gave estimated nucleated cell counts. Sequenced by immunoSEQ multiplex PCR; TCRdb stores in-frame clones only, minus some. V, J and clone size derive from that table, while D and trimming were established from the DNA sequence. The data show about 170,000 clones, around 84% seen once. These data originate in a study of blood T cell repertoires in COVID-19. Study at large: Specimens from acute and convalescent COVID-19 originated in the United States, Italy and Spain. Nucleic acid was either cDNA or gDNA, and it came from T cells, B-cell-depleted T cells, or PBMCs.

Seattle-derived patients entered the study during active infection and were followed longitudinally. Germline loops: CDR1 WSHSY, CDR2 SAAADI. CDR3 length: 14 amino acids. V was clipped by 6 bases and J by 6 bases, with 12 bases between them. The V and J genes are TRBV10-2 and TRBJ1-6, with a weak D call TRBD1 (5 bases). Sequenced sample: peripheral blood. The source is a woman aged 70 to 79 with COVID-19, enrolled during active disease. Here the CDR3 DNA reads TGCGCCAGCAGCCCTCAGGGCTTTAATTCACCCCTCCACTTT. As protein: CASSPQGFNSPLHF.